The sequence of this T cell receptor (beta chain) was determined in a study of Ad26.COV2.S vaccination and SARS-CoV-2 variants. Germline CDR1 is MNHEY and CDR2 is SVGAGI. The CDR3 covers 14 residues. The V and J ends lost 5 bases and 4 bases, in that order; junction bases with no gene match: 7. On this clone: Its antigen is unidentified.

Treatment here: about 20 received Ad26.COV2.S at low or high dose, single or two shots; about 5 received placebo; per-sample allocation not given. The samples date from day 63 after the first vaccine or placebo injection. In Boston, the donor was an adult between 18-55 years of age. The method was immunoSEQ multiplex PCR; TCRdb's version includes in-frame clones alone and lacks a portion of them. The data contain about half a million clones, approximately 90% of them singletons. General study findings and limits: The TCR breadth and depth analyses may have understated or missed part of the total T cell responses.

The chain couples TRBV6-5 to TRBJ1-1, with 7 bases identical to TRBD1. The starting material was peripheral blood, obtained in a trial of Ad26.COV2.S vaccine versus placebo. The TCR originated in a person between 18 and 59 years old who received the Ad26.COV2.S COVID-19 vaccine or a placebo. CDR3 in DNA: TGTGCCAGCAGTCCTCACAGGGGCGGCACTGAAGCTTTCTTT. Its translation: CASSPHRGGTEAFF.